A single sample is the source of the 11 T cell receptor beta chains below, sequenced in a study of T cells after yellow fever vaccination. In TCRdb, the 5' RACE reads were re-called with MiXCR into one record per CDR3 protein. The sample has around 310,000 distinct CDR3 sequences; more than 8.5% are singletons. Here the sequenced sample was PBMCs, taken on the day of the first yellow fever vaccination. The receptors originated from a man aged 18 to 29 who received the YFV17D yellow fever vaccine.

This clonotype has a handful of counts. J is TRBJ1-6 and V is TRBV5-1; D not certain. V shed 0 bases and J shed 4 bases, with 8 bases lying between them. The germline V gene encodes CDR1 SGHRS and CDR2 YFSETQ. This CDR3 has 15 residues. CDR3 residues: CASSLATDYNSPLHF. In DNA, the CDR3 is TGCGCCAGCAGCTTGGCTACAGATTATAATTCACCCCTCCACTTT. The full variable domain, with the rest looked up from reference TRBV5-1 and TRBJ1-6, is KAGVTQTPRYLIKTRGQQVTLSCSPISGHRSVSWYQQTPGQGLQFLFEYFSETQRNKGNFPGRFSGRQFSNSRSEMNVSTLELGDSALYLCASSLATDYNSPLHFGNGTRLTVT.

In DNA, the CDR3 is TGTGCCAGTAGCCGGACAGTCGGGGGGTTAAGCTCCTACGAGCAGTACTTC. Translating it yields CASSRTVGGLSSYEQYF. The chain combines TRBV19 with TRBJ2-7, with D possibly TRBD2 on 7 matching bases. V lost 6 bases to trimming and J lost 0 bases, with 21 bases between them. The CDR3 sequence is 17 residues long. Germline CDR1 LNHDA, CDR2 SQIVND (reference sequence).

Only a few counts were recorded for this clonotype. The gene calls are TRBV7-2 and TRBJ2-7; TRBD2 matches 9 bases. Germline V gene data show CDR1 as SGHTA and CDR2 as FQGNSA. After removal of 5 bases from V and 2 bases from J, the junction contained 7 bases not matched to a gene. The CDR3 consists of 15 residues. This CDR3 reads CASSAGLAGTYEQYF. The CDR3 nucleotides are TGTGCCAGCAGCGCGGGACTAGCAGGGACCTACGAGCAGTACTTC.

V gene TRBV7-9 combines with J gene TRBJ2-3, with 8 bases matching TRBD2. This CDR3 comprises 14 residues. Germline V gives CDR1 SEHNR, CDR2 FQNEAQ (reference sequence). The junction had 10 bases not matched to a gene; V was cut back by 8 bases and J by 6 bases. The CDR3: CASGSDSGADTQYF. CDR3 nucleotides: TGTGCCAGCGGGTCCGATAGCGGGGCTGATACGCAGTATTTT.

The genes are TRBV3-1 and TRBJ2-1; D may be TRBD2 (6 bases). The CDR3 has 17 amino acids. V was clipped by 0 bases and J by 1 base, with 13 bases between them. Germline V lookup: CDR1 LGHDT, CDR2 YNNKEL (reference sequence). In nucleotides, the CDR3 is TGTGCCAGCAGCCAAGATCTGGCTGCGGGGTCCTACAATGAGCAGTTCTTC. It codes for CASSQDLAAGSYNEQFF.

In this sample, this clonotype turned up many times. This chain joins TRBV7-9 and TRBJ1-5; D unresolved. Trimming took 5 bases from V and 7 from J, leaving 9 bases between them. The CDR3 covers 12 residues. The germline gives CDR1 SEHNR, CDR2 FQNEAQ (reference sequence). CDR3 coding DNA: TGTGCCAGCAGCCCAGGAGACCAGCCCCAGCATTTT. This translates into CASSPGDQPQHF.

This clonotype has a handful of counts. This chain's CDR3 is CASSLRRESGELFF. CDR3 nucleotide sequence: TGTGCCAGCAGCTTACGCAGGGAATCCGGGGAGCTGTTTTTT. The chain joins TRBV7-9 to TRBJ2-2; TRBD1 is a possible D gene (5 bases). CDR1 and CDR2 from the germline V gene are SEHNR and FQNEAQ (reference sequence). The CDR3 totals 14 residues. The V end was cut by 2 bases, the J end by 6 bases, with 10 bases between.

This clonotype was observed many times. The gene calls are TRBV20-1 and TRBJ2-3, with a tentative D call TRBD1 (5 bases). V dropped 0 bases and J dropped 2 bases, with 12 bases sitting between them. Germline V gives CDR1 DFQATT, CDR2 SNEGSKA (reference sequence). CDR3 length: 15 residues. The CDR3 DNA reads TGCAGTGCTAGAGATCTAGGACAAATCACAGATACGCAGTATTTT. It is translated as CSARDLGQITDTQYF.

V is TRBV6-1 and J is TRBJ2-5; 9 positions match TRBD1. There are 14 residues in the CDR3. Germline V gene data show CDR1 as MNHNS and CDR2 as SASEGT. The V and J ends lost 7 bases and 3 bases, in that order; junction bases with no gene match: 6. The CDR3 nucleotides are TGTGCCAGCACCCGGGACAGGGAAGAAGAGACCCAGTACTTC. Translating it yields CASTRDREEETQYF.

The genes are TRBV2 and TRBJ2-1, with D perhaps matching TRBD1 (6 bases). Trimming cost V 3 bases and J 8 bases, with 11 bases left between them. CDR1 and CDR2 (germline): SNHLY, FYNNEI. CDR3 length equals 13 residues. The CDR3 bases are TGTGCCAGCAGTGAGGGACATTACGATGAGCAGTTCTTC. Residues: CASSEGHYDEQFF.

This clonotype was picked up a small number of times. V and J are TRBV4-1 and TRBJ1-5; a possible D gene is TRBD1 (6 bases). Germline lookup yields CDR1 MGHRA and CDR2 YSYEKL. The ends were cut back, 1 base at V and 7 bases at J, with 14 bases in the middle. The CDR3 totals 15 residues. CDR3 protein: CASSQAGRGWQPQHF. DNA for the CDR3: TGCGCCAGCAGCCAAGCAGGCAGGGGATGGCAGCCCCAGCATTTT.